The rows below give T cell receptor beta chains drawn from one sample of a study of CD8+ T cells in alopecia areata. Produced via immunoSEQ multiplex PCR; TCRdb's table is partial and in-frame only. The table has about 200,000 clones, 56% seen once. The sequenced material came from CD8+ T cells sorted from blood. These receptors all come from a human donor in good health. Both conserved end residues are part of each CDR3. A D gene is named only where the DNA matches it firmly. Rows may omit the clone size; those that give it use once, few, many or a size class.

>-|-|TRBJ2-3|TRBV29-1
TGCAGCGTTGAAGGCACAGGGTACACAGATACGCAGTATTTT
CSVEGTGYTDTQYF
>-|-|TRBJ1-5|TRBV27
TGTGCCAGCAGTTTGAAGGGGCTTGATCAGCCCCAGCATTTT
CASSLKGLDQPQHF
>-|-|TRBJ2-7|TRBV7-6
TGTGCCAGCAGCGCCCGGGACATTACCTACGAGCAGTACTTC
CASSARDITYEQYF
>TRBD2|-|TRBJ2-1|TRBV29-1
TGCAGCGTCCCGACTAGCGGGATTTACAATGAGCAGTTCTTC
CSVPTSGIYNEQFF
>TRBD1|-|TRBJ1-5|TRBV19
TGTGCCAGTAGTATCCCCTGGGACAGCCGCAATCAGCCCCAGCATTTT
CASSIPWDSRNQPQHF
>TRBD1|-|TRBJ2-7|TRBV7-9
TGTGCCAGCAGCCACCGGGACAGAGCCCACGAGCAGTACTTC
CASSHRDRAHEQYF
>TRBD2|-|TRBJ2-7|TRBV27
TGTGCCAGCAGCAGTAGCGGGGGCTACGAGCAGTACTTC
CASSSSGGYEQYF
>TRBD2|-|TRBJ2-7|TRBV7-2
TGTGCCAGCAGCTTAGGATCTGGGGAGGGGGAGCAGTACTTC
CASSLGSGEGEQYF
>-|-|TRBJ1-1|TRBV15
TGTGCCACCAGCCTAGGGGGAGGGACGAACACTGAAGCTTTCTTT
CATSLGGGTNTEAFF
>-|few|TRBJ2-2|TRBV11-2
TGTGCCAGCAGCTTAGTGTCGGGACCCACCGGGGAGCTGTTTTTT
CASSLVSGPTGELFF
>TRBD1|once|TRBJ2-7|TRBV6-5
TGTGCCAGCAGCCAGGGACAGTTGTACGAGCAGTACTTC
CASSQGQLYEQYF
>-|-|TRBJ2-1|TRBV5-6
TGTGCCAGCAGCCCGGAGGGGCCAGGGAATGAGCAGTTCTTC
CASSPEGPGNEQFF
>-|-|TRBJ2-2|TRBV29-1
TGCAGCGTTTGGAGGGACACCGGGGAGCTGTTTTTT
CSVWRDTGELFF
>-|once|TRBJ2-7|TRBV4-2
TGTGCCAGCAGCCAAGGGGTCTACGAGCAGTACTTC
CASSQGVYEQYF
>TRBD2|-|TRBJ2-5|TRBV4-1
TGCGCCAGCAGCCAAGCATCGCTAGCGGGACAAGAGACCCAGTACTTC
CASSQASLAGQETQYF
>-|few|TRBJ1-1|TRBV29-1
TGCAGCGTTGGTGCGGGTGTAGGGGAAGCTTTCTTT
CSVGAGVGEAFF
>TRBD2|-|TRBJ2-7|TRBV27
TGTGCCAGCAGTACTAGCGGGGCGACCTACGAGCAGTACTTC
CASSTSGATYEQYF
>-|-|TRBJ2-7|TRBV15
TGTGCCACCAGCAGAGATTTCGGGGCTTCCTACGAGCAGTACTTC
CATSRDFGASYEQYF
>-|-|TRBJ2-5|TRBV5-1
TGCGCCAGCAGCTTGTCTGGGGAGACCCAGTACTTC
CASSLSGETQYF
>-|few|TRBJ2-5|TRBV7-9
TGTGCCAGCAGCCCTTCGGAGACCCAGTACTTC
CASSPSETQYF
>TRBD1|-|TRBJ2-7|TRBV11-2
TGTGCCAGCAGCTTAGGGACAGGGGGCGAACGGTCCTACGAGCAGTACTTC
CASSLGTGGERSYEQYF
>TRBD1|-|TRBJ1-2|TRBV27
TGTGCCAGCAGTCCCCGGACAGGGGTCTATGGCTACACCTTC
CASSPRTGVYGYTF
>-|-|TRBJ2-3|TRBV5-6
TGTGCCAGCAGCTTGACCCCAGGGTATGGGGATACGCAGTATTTT
CASSLTPGYGDTQYF
>TRBD2|-|TRBJ2-3|TRBV5-4
TGTGCCAGCAGCTCCCTAGCGGGGGGCCCAGATACGCAGTATTTT
CASSSLAGGPDTQYF
>TRBD2|-|TRBJ2-1|TRBV2
TGTGCCAGCAGTTGGACTAGGGGCTACAATGAGCAGTTCTTC
CASSWTRGYNEQFF
>-|-|TRBJ1-5|TRBV29-1
TGCAGCGTTATGGGCATTGGCAATCAGCCCCAGCATTTT
CSVMGIGNQPQHF
>-|-|TRBJ2-5|TRBV7-6
TGTGCCAGCAGCTTATGGAGGGAGACCCAGTACTTC
CASSLWRETQYF
>-|few|TRBJ2-1|TRBV7-2
TGTGCCAGCTCGATTAGTGTGAATGAGCAGTTCTTC
CASSISVNEQFF
>-|few|TRBJ2-7|TRBV5-6
TGTGCCAGCAGCTCCCTCCCGGGAATCCTTTCCTACGAGCAGTACTTC
CASSSLPGILSYEQYF
>-|-|TRBJ1-1|TRBV29-1
TGCAGCGCTGAGGGGGACGCTGAAGCTTTCTTT
CSAEGDAEAFF
>-|-|TRBJ2-3|TRBV30
TGTGCCTGGAGTGCGGATACGCAGTATTTT
CAWSADTQYF
>-|once|TRBJ2-7|TRBV30
TGTGCCGCGGACACTCACGAGGGGCAGTACTTC
CAADTHEGQYF
>-|few|TRBJ2-1|TRBV13
TGTGCCAGCATGGAGTTCGGGGACGATGAGCAGTTCTTC
CASMEFGDDEQFF
>-|once|TRBJ2-1|TRBV7-9
TGTGCCAGCAGCTCCGGACTAAACAATGAGCAGTTCTTC
CASSSGLNNEQFF
>-|few|TRBJ2-7|TRBV5-5
TGTGCCAGCAGCCTAATTGGCTACGAGCAGTACTTC
CASSLIGYEQYF
>-|-|TRBJ2-1|TRBV29-1
TGCAGCGTTGACGTCTCCATTCCGGATGAGCAGTTCTTC
CSVDVSIPDEQFF
>TRBD1|-|TRBJ2-5|TRBV29-1
TGCAGCGGGGGACAGGGGGTTCAAGAGACCCAGTACTTC
CSGGQGVQETQYF
>-|-|TRBJ1-5|TRBV7-2
TGTGCCAGCAGCTTAGGGGGATATAGCAATCAGCCCCAGCATTTT
CASSLGGYSNQPQHF
>-|-|TRBJ2-1|TRBV19
TGTGCCAGTAGTCCAGACACCCTCTACAATGAGCAGTTCTTC
CASSPDTLYNEQFF
>-|few|TRBJ2-5|TRBV7-9
TGTGCCAGCAGCCCTACAGTCCAAGAGACCCAGTACTTC
CASSPTVQETQYF
>-|-|TRBJ1-5|TRBV29-1
TGCAGCGTTGTAGAGCCGGGACCCGGCAATCAGCCCCAGCATTTT
CSVVEPGPGNQPQHF
>-|-|TRBJ2-1|TRBV7-8
TGTGCCACCATGGGGGACTCCTACAATGAGCAGTTCTTC
CATMGDSYNEQFF
>-|-|TRBJ1-2|TRBV2
TGTGCCAGCAGTGAATCCGGGAACAGCGTCTATGGCTACACCTTC
CASSESGNSVYGYTF
>-|once|TRBJ1-2|TRBV2
TGTGCCAGCAGTTACCGGGACGGGACTAACTATGGCTACACCTTC
CASSYRDGTNYGYTF
>-|-|TRBJ2-5|TRBV4-1
TGCGCCAGCAGCCAATTGGCAGTCCAAGAGACCCAGTACTTC
CASSQLAVQETQYF
>-|-|TRBJ1-1|TRBV6-5
TGTGCCAGCAGCTCCCCGGCAACTAACACTGAAGCTTTCTTT
CASSSPATNTEAFF
>-|once|TRBJ1-2|TRBV5-1
TGCGCCAGCAGCTGGAAGGGACCAGATGAAGGCTACACCTTC
CASSWKGPDEGYTF